These T cell receptor beta chains were read from a single sample in a study of blood T cell repertoires in COVID-19. Using immunoSEQ multiplex PCR, the repertoire was profiled, and TCRdb retains in-frame clones only, with some absent. The sample contains a few hundred thousand clones, approximately 85% of which appear only once. The sample comprised PBMCs or T cells enriched from blood (not recorded which). The receptors derive from a woman aged 50 to 60 who had recovered from COVID-19. Both conserved end residues are part of each CDR3. A D gene is named only where the DNA matches it firmly. Some rows have no size entry. The others give once, few or many, or a class for an expanded clone.

TRBJ1-5,-,TRBD1,TRBV18,CASSGTGLPNQPQHF,TGTGCCAGCTCAGGGACAGGGCTTCCCAATCAGCCCCAGCATTTT
TRBJ2-7,-,TRBD1,TRBV29-1,CSARGRFIYEQYF,TGCAGCGCCAGGGGGAGATTTATCTACGAGCAGTACTTC
TRBJ1-4,-,-,TRBV5-1,CASSSGKGTNEKLFF,TGCGCCAGCAGCTCCGGGAAAGGAACTAATGAAAAACTGTTTTTT
TRBJ2-3,-,-,TRBV2,CASMRQATDTQYF,TGTGCCAGCATGAGACAGGCCACAGATACGCAGTATTTT
TRBJ1-4,-,-,TRBV7-9,CASSPGATNEKLFF,TGTGCCAGCAGCCCGGGGGCAACTAATGAAAAACTGTTTTTT
TRBJ2-3,few,-,TRBV9,CASSEQIGGTDTQYF,TGTGCCAGCAGCGAGCAGATCGGGGGCACAGATACGCAGTATTTT
TRBJ2-6,-,TRBD1,TRBV19,CASSPLPGQGAVKANVLTF,TGTGCCAGTAGTCCCCTGCCGGGACAGGGGGCGGTTAAGGCCAACGTCCTGACTTTC
TRBJ2-1,-,TRBD2,TRBV28,CASSLALSLAGGPGEQFF,TGTGCCAGCAGTTTAGCCCTCTCACTAGCGGGAGGGCCAGGTGAGCAGTTCTTC
TRBJ2-1,-,-,TRBV11-3,CASSLEVGGEQFF,TGTGCCAGCAGCCTAGAGGTGGGAGGCGAGCAGTTCTTC
TRBJ2-7,-,TRBD2,TRBV10-3,CAIRDSGRSTYEQYF,TGTGCCATCAGGGATAGCGGGAGGTCGACCTACGAGCAGTACTTC
TRBJ2-7,-,TRBD1,TRBV4-1,CASSQERQGRYEQYF,TGCGCCAGCAGCCAAGAGAGACAGGGGCGATACGAGCAGTACTTC
TRBJ2-5,-,-,TRBV7-8,CASSLEAIWETQYF,TGTGCCAGCAGCTTAGAAGCGATCTGGGAGACCCAGTACTTC
TRBJ1-2,-,-,TRBV10-3,CATRRTDYGYTF,TGTGCCACAAGGAGGACAGACTATGGCTACACCTTC
TRBJ2-5,once,-,TRBV29-1,CSVVREFQETQYF,TGCAGCGTTGTGAGGGAATTCCAAGAGACCCAGTACTTC
TRBJ1-2,-,TRBD1,TRBV27,CASSFRAGTGVGYTF,TGTGCCAGCAGTTTTAGGGCGGGTACAGGGGTTGGCTACACCTTC
TRBJ2-1,-,TRBD2,TRBV5-1,CASSLVAGGSYNEQFF,TGCGCCAGCAGCTTGGTTGCGGGAGGATCTTACAATGAGCAGTTCTTC
TRBJ2-5,-,TRBD2,TRBV7-9,CASSGAGDRGETQYF,TGTGCCAGCAGCGGGGCGGGAGATAGAGGGGAGACCCAGTACTTC
TRBJ2-1,-,TRBD1,TRBV6-6,CASSSGTGIVNEQFF,TGTGCCAGCAGTTCCGGGACAGGGATCGTCAATGAGCAGTTCTTC
TRBJ2-6,few,-,TRBV27,CASRPSSGANVLTF,TGTGCCAGCAGACCGAGCTCTGGGGCCAACGTCCTGACTTTC
TRBJ2-3,-,TRBD1,TRBV18,CASSPPNRGRSDTQYF,TGTGCCAGCTCACCACCGAACAGGGGGCGCTCAGATACGCAGTATTTT
TRBJ2-7,-,TRBD1,TRBV10-3,CAISGTGGSYEQYF,TGTGCCATCAGTGGGACAGGGGGTTCCTACGAGCAGTACTTC
TRBJ2-7,-,TRBD2,TRBV7-2,CATSNRASGTREQYF,TGTGCCACCTCGAACCGTGCTAGCGGGACGCGAGAGCAGTACTTC
TRBJ2-2,few,TRBD2,TRBV11-2,CASSSGRLAGSNTGELFF,TGTGCCAGCAGCTCAGGCAGGTTAGCGGGATCCAACACCGGGGAGCTGTTTTTT
TRBJ1-6,-,TRBD1,TRBV15,CATSRDGAQGSSYNSPLHF,TGTGCCACCAGCAGAGATGGGGCACAGGGGAGCTCCTATAATTCACCCCTCCACTTT
TRBJ2-2,-,-,TRBV11-2,CASSLSSDFRNTGELFF,TGTGCCAGCAGCTTAAGTTCCGACTTCCGGAACACCGGGGAGCTGTTTTTT
TRBJ2-1,-,TRBD2,TRBV10-3,CAISVVSGIGGNNEQFF,TGTGCCATCAGTGTAGTTAGCGGGATTGGGGGGAATAATGAGCAGTTCTTC
TRBJ2-2,-,-,TRBV10-3,CAITQENTGELFF,TGTGCCATCACCCAGGAGAACACCGGGGAGCTGTTTTTT
TRBJ2-1,-,TRBD2,TRBV27,CASSRWTSGRAGSYNEQFF,TGTGCCAGCAGTAGATGGACTAGCGGGAGGGCCGGGTCCTACAATGAGCAGTTCTTC
TRBJ2-5,-,TRBD1,TRBV12-3/TRBV12-4,CASRQGSLGTQYF,TGTGCCAGCAGACAGGGGTCATTAGGGACCCAGTACTTC
TRBJ2-3,once,-,TRBV27,CASSLTRLGTPDTQYF,TGTGCCAGCAGTTTAACTAGACTAGGAACGCCAGATACGCAGTATTTT
TRBJ1-2,-,-,TRBV5-4,CASSLAGGGQVYGYTF,TGTGCCAGCAGCTTGGCCGGGGGGGGGCAGGTCTATGGCTACACCTTC
TRBJ1-4,-,-,TRBV2,CASSEQGVTNEKLFF,TGTGCCAGCAGTGAACAGGGTGTCACTAATGAAAAACTGTTTTTT
TRBJ2-3,once,TRBD2,TRBV19,CASSIGASGSGTDTQYF,TGTGCCAGTAGTATAGGGGCTAGCGGGAGTGGGACAGATACGCAGTATTTT
TRBJ2-1,once,-,TRBV10-3,CATRRPSSYNEQFF,TGTGCCACCCGGAGGCCCAGCTCCTACAATGAGCAGTTCTTC
TRBJ2-2,-,TRBD2,TRBV27,CASSLTVLAGGRNTGELFF,TGTGCCAGCAGTTTGACTGTCCTAGCGGGAGGCAGGAACACCGGGGAGCTGTTTTTT
TRBJ1-1,-,TRBD1,TRBV5-1,CASRAQGDAEAFF,TGCGCCAGCAGAGCCCAGGGGGACGCTGAAGCTTTCTTT
TRBJ2-7,once,TRBD2,TRBV15,CATSSGTSGNYEQYF,TGTGCCACCAGCAGTGGAACTAGCGGGAACTACGAGCAGTACTTC
TRBJ1-1,once,-,TRBV21-1,CASRPPALIQVRGRACTEAFF,TGTGCCAGCAGGCCCCCAGCATTAATCCAAGTAAGGGGAAGGGCTTGTACTGAAGCTTTCTTT
TRBJ1-2,-,-,TRBV28,CASLPHRVEGYTF,TGTGCCAGCCTACCCCACAGGGTGGAGGGCTACACCTTC
TRBJ1-5,-,-,TRBV1,CTSSQPWTGDGSNQPQHF,TGCACCAGCAGCCAACCCTGGACAGGGGACGGGAGCAATCAGCCCCAGCATTTT
TRBJ2-5,-,TRBD1,TRBV4-1,CASSSRTQGQETQYF,TGCGCCAGCAGCTCTCGTACACAGGGGCAAGAGACCCAGTACTTC
TRBJ1-2,-,-,TRBV6-5,CASSYTLGTNGYTF,TGTGCCAGCAGTTACACCCTCGGGACAAATGGCTACACCTTC
TRBJ2-7,-,TRBD1,TRBV28,CASRKGGGQGSYEQYF,TGTGCCAGCAGGAAGGGCGGGGGACAGGGTTCCTACGAGCAGTACTTC
TRBJ2-7,-,TRBD1,TRBV19,CASSMPSGTGGKYEQYF,TGTGCCAGTAGTATGCCTTCCGGGACAGGGGGCAAATACGAGCAGTACTTC
TRBJ1-2,-,-,TRBV19,CASSPLWEGSGGYTF,TGTGCCAGTAGTCCTCTATGGGAGGGATCGGGGGGCTACACCTTC
TRBJ1-2,few,-,TRBV7-9,CASSSPQGGYTF,TGTGCCAGCAGCTCTCCCCAGGGAGGCTACACCTTC